These 5 T cell receptor beta chains were all obtained from the same sample, sequenced in a study of Graves' ophthalmopathy and Graves' hyperthyroidism. RNA transcripts were the source from which TCR beta CDR3 regions were amplified. RT-PCR was first run with HTBI primers, then multiplex PCR in a second round. Each CDR3 protein is one row after TCRdb ran MiXCR on the multiplex PCR reads. The data contain 740,000 or so distinct CDR3 sequences, roughly 40% of them singletons. Material for sequencing was peripheral blood. The receptors originated from an adult man with Graves' ophthalmopathy.

The genes are TRBV7-2 and TRBJ2-5; 9 bases fit TRBD1. There are 15 residues in the CDR3. The trim removed 8 bases at V and 2 bases at J, leaving 9 bases unmatched. Germline lookup yields CDR1 SGHTA and CDR2 FQGNSA. This chain's CDR3 is CASSPWDREQETQYF. CDR3 in DNA: TGTGCCAGCTCACCCTGGGACAGGGAACAAGAGACCCAGTACTTC.

V is TRBV29-1 and J is TRBJ1-2; D is possibly TRBD1 (5 bases). The V and J ends lost 4 bases and 8 bases respectively, with 17 bases between them. CDR3 length: 13 residues. CDR1 and CDR2 (germline): SQVTM, ANQGSEA. CDR3 sequence: CSVGQAGLAGYTF. CDR3 nucleotide sequence: TGCAGCGTTGGGCAGGCGGGGCTGGCGGGCTACACCTTC.

This clonotype turned up a few times. The chain couples TRBV2 to TRBJ1-6; D not certain. V lost 11 bases to trimming and J lost 0 bases, with 11 bases between them. The CDR3 covers 14 residues. Germline-derived CDR1 and CDR2 are SNHLY and FYNNEI. The chain's CDR3 is CAADVLSYNSPLHF. CDR3 DNA: TGTGCCGCGGACGTGCTCTCCTATAATTCACCCCTCCACTTT.

The chain combines TRBV20-1 with TRBJ2-7; either TRBD1 or TRBD2 may fit D (5 bases each). Germline CDR1 DFQATT, CDR2 SNEGSKA (reference sequence). The ends were cut back, 6 bases at V and 0 bases at J, with 36 bases in the middle. This CDR3 is built from 21 residues. The CDR3 DNA is TGCAGTGCCAACCCGGGGACCCTCGAGGGCGGATTTCCTAGGAGCTCCTACGAGCAGTACTTC. Protein sequence: CSANPGTLEGGFPRSSYEQYF.

The chain has TRBV7-9 and TRBJ2-7; D gene uncertain. The CDR3 is 10 residues long. Germline V gives CDR1 SEHNR, CDR2 FQNEAQ (reference sequence). With 2 bases removed from V and 11 bases from J, the gap between germline ends came to 7 bases. The CDR3 region is CASSLFTEYF. The CDR3 bases are TGTGCCAGCAGCTTATTTACAGAGTACTTC. The entire variable domain, with the rest obtained from reference TRBV7-9 and TRBJ2-7, is as follows: DTGVSQNPRHKITKRGQNVTFRCDPISEHNRLYWYRQTLGQGPEFLTYFQNEAQLEKSRLLSDRFSAERPKGSFSTLEIQRTEQGDSAMYLCASSLFTEYFGPGTRLTVT.